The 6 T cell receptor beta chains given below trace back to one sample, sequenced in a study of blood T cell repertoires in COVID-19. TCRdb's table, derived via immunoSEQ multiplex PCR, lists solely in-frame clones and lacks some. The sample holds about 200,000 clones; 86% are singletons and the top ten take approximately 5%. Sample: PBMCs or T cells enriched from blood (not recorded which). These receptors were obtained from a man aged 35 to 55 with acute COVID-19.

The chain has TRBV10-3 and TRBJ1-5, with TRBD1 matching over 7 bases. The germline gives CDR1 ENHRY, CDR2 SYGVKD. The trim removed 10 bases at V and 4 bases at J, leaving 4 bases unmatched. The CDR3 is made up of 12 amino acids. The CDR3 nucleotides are TGTGCCACCTCGACAGGGAATCAGCCCCAGCATTTT. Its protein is CATSTGNQPQHF.

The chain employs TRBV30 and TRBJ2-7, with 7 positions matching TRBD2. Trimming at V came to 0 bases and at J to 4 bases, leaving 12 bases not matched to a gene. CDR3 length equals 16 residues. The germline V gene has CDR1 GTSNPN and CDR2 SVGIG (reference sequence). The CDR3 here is CAWSVGWGLLKYEQYF. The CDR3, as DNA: TGTGCCTGGAGTGTAGGGTGGGGACTATTGAAATACGAGCAGTACTTC.

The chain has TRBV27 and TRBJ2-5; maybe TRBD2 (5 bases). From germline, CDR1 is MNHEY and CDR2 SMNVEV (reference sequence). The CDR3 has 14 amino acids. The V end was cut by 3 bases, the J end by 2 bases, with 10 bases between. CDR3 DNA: TGTGCCAGCAGTTTTGGCGGGTATCAAGAGACCCAGTACTTC. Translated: CASSFGGYQETQYF.

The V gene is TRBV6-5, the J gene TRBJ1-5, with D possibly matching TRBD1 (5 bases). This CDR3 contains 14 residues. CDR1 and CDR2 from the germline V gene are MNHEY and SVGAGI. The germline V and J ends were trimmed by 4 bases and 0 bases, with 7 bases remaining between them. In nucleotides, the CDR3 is TGTGCCAGCAGTTCAGGGTTTAGCAATCAGCCCCAGCATTTT. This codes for CASSSGFSNQPQHF.

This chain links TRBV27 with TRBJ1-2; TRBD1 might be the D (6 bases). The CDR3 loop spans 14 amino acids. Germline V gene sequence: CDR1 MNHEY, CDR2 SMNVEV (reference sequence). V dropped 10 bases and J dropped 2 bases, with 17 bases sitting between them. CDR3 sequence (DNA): TGTGCCACCAGACCCAGGGGTTGGAACTATGGCTACACCTTC. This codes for CATRPRGWNYGYTF.

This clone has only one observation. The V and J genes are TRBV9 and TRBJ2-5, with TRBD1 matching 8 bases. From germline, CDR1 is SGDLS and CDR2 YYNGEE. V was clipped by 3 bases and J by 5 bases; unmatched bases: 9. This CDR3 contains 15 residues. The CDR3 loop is CASSAGQGPWETQYF. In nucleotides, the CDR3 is TGTGCCAGCAGCGCAGGACAGGGCCCTTGGGAGACCCAGTACTTC.